This T cell receptor (beta chain) stems from a study of blood T cell repertoires in COVID-19. Study overall: Material from acute and convalescent COVID-19 was sourced from the United States, Italy and Spain. From T cells, B-cell-depleted T cells, or PBMCs came the material, which was cDNA or gDNA.

TCRdb's copy holds only in-frame clones and misses some; the assay was immunoSEQ multiplex PCR. The repertoire holds around 46,000 clones, about 77% seen once, with about 19% in the top ten. CDR3 length equals 13 residues. From germline, CDR1 is SGHTA and CDR2 FQGTGA. Trimming pared 3 bases from V and 5 bases from J, leaving 10 bases between. The TCR was taken from a human donor with active or convalescent COVID-19. The donor label of this sample is uncertain. The rearrangement uses TRBV7-3 and TRBJ2-5; D is perhaps TRBD1 (5 bases). Specimen: peripheral blood. The CDR3 coding sequence is TGTGCCAGCAGCTTGAAGGGGATCGAGACCCAGTACTTC. As protein: CASSLKGIETQYF. Full variable domain (missing parts from reference TRBV7-3 and TRBJ2-5): GAGVSQTPSNKVTEKGKYVELRCDPISGHTALYWYRQSLGQGPEFLIYFQGTGAADDSGLPNDRFFAVRPEGSVSTLKIQRTERGDSAVYLCASSLKGIETQYFGPGTRLLVL.